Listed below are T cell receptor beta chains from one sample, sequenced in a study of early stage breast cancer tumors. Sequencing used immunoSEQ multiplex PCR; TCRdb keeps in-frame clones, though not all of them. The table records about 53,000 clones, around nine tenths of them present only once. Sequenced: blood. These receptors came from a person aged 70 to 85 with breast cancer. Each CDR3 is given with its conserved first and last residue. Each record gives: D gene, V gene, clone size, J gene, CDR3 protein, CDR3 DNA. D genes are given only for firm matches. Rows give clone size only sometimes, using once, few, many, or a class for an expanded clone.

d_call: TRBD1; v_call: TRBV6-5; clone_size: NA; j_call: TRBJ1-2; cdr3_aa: CASSYDGTGGYGYTF; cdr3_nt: TGTGCCAGCAGTTACGACGGGACAGGGGGCTATGGCTACACCTTC
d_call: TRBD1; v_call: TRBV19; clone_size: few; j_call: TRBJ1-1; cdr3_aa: CASVRTGDTEAFF; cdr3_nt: TGTGCCAGTGTCCGGACAGGGGACACTGAAGCTTTCTTT
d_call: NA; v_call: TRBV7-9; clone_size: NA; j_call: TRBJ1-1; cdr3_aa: CASSLISGLVAFF; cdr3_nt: TGTGCCAGCAGCTTAATTTCCGGGTTGGTAGCTTTCTTT
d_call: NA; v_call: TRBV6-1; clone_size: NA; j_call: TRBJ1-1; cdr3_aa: CASSEAANTEAFF; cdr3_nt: TGTGCCAGCAGTGAGGCTGCGAACACTGAAGCTTTCTTT
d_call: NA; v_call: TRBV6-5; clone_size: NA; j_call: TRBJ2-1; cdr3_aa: CASSRPRGGPNEQFF; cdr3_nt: TGTGCCAGCAGCCGACCTCGAGGGGGACCCAATGAGCAGTTCTTC
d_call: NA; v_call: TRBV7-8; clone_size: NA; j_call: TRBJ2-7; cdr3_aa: CASSLDRSNEQYF; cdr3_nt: TGTGCCAGCAGCTTAGACCGCAGTAACGAGCAGTACTTC
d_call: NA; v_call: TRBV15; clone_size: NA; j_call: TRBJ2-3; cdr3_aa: CATSRGWRGSTDTQYF; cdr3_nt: TGTGCCACCAGCAGAGGGTGGCGGGGTAGCACAGATACGCAGTATTTT
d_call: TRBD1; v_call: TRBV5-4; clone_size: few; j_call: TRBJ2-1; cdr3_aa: CASRGGGQGVGEQFF; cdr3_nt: TGTGCCAGCAGAGGAGGTGGACAGGGTGTGGGTGAGCAGTTCTTC
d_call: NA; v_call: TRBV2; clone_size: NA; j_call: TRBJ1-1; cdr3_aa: CASSVERVQNTEAFF; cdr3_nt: TGTGCCAGCAGTGTTGAGAGGGTCCAAAACACTGAAGCTTTCTTT
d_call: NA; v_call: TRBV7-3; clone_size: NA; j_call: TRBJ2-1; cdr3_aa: CASSLLSGSYNEQFF; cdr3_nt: TGTGCCAGCAGCCTCCTAAGTGGCTCCTACAATGAGCAGTTCTTC
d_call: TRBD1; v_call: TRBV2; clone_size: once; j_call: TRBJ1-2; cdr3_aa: CASRGQGANYGYTF; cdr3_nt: TGTGCCAGCAGGGGACAGGGGGCTAACTATGGCTACACCTTC
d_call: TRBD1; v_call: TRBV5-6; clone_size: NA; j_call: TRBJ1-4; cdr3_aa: CASIFRQGGEKLFF; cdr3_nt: TGTGCCAGCATCTTTCGACAGGGGGGTGAAAAACTGTTTTTT
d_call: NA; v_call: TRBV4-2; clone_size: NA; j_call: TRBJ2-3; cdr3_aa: CASSQVDRAAGDTQYF; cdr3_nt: TGTGCCAGCAGCCAAGTAGATAGAGCGGCCGGAGATACGCAGTATTTT
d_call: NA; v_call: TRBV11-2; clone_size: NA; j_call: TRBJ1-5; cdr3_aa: CASSWQGPGQPQHF; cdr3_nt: TGTGCCAGCAGCTGGCAGGGTCCCGGACAGCCCCAGCATTTT
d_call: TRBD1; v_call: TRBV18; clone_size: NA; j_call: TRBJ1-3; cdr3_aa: CASSPKSPGQGSGNTIYF; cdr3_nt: TGTGCCAGCTCACCAAAGAGTCCCGGACAGGGATCTGGAAACACCATATATTTT
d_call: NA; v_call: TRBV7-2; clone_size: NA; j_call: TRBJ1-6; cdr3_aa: CASSLQGYNSPLHF; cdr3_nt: TGTGCCAGCAGCTTACAGGGTTATAATTCACCCCTCCACTTT
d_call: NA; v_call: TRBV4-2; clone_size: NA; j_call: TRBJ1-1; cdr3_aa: CASSQDLQGSEAFF; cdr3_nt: TGTGCCAGCAGCCAAGACTTACAGGGATCTGAAGCTTTCTTT
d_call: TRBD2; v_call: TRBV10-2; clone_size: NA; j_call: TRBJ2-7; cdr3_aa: CASSLTGTSGYEQYF; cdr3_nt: TGCGCCAGCAGTCTCACCGGGACTAGCGGCTACGAGCAGTACTTC
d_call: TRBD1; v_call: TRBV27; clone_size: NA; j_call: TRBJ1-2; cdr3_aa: CASSSSSGQGVYGYTF; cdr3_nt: TGTGCCAGCAGTTCCAGTTCCGGACAGGGGGTATATGGCTACACCTTC
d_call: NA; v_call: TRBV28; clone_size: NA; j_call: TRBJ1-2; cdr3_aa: CASSSLGAGDYGYTF; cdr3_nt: TGTGCCAGCAGTTCACTCGGCGCAGGGGACTATGGCTACACCTTC
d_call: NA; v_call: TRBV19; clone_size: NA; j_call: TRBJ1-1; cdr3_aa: CASSIDLGVGAFF; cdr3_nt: TGTGCCAGTAGTATCGACCTAGGGGTTGGAGCTTTCTTT
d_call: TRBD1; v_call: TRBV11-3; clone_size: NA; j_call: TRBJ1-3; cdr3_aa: CASSPTGVTGNTIYF; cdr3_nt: TGTGCCAGCAGCCCCACAGGGGTCACTGGAAACACCATATATTTT
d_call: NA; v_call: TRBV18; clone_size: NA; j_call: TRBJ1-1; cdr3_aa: CASSPASDTEAFF; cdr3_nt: TGTGCCAGCTCACCCGCTAGCGACACTGAAGCTTTCTTT
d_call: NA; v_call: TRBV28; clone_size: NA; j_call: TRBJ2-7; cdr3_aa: CASSSPGLAYEQYF; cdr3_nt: TGTGCCAGCAGCTCTCCGGGACTGGCCTACGAGCAGTACTTC
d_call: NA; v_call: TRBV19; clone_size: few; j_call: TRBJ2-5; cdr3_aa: CASKAGGETQYF; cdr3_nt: TGTGCCAGTAAGGCAGGGGGGGAGACCCAGTACTTC
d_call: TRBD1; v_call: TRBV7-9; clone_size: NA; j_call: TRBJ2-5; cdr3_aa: CASSLGIGTGEETQYF; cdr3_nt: TGTGCCAGCAGCTTAGGGATTGGGACAGGGGAAGAGACCCAGTACTTC
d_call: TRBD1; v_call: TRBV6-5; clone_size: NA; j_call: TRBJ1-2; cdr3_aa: CASSYGQGYRYTF; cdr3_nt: TGTGCCAGCAGTTACGGACAGGGCTATCGCTACACCTTC
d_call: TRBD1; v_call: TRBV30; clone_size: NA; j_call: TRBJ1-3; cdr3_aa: CAWGGQISGNTIYF; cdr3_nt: TGTGCCTGGGGGGGACAGATCTCTGGAAACACCATATATTTT
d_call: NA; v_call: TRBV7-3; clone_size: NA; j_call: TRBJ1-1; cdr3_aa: CASSLESRTEAFF; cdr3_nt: TGTGCCAGCAGCCTCGAATCGAGGACTGAAGCTTTCTTT
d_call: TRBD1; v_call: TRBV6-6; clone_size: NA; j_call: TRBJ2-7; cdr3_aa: CASRQGLTSYEQYF; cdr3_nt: TGTGCCAGCAGACAGGGGTTGACTTCCTACGAGCAGTACTTC
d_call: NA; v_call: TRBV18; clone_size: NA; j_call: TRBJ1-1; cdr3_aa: CASSPPRGNTEAFF; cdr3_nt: TGTGCCAGCTCACCACCGAGAGGGAACACTGAAGCTTTCTTT
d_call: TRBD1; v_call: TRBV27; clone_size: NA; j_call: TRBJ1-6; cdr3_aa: CASSGITGAPLHF; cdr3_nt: TGTGCCAGCAGTGGAATCACAGGGGCACCCCTCCACTTT
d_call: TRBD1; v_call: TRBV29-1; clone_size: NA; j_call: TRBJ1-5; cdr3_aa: CSLGQVIYQPQHF; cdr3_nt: TGCAGCTTGGGACAGGTCATCTATCAGCCCCAGCATTTT
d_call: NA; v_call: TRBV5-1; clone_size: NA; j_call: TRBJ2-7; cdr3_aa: CASSLIMRSGGDEQYF; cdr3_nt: TGCGCCAGCAGCTTGATTATGCGGAGTGGTGGCGACGAGCAGTACTTC
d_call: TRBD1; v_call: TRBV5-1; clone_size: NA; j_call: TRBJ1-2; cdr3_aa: CASSFTGVGYTF; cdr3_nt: TGCGCCAGCAGCTTCACAGGGGTTGGCTACACCTTC
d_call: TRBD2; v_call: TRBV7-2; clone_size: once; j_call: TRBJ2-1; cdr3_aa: CASSPRGGGEQFF; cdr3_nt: TGTGCCAGCAGCCCTCGGGGGGGCGGTGAGCAGTTCTTC
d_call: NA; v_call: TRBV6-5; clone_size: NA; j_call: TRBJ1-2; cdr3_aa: CASSYSEGVYGYTF; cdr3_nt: TGTGCCAGCAGTTACTCGGAAGGGGTCTATGGCTACACCTTC
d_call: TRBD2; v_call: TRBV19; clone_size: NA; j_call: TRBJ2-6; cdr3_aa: CASSMRGAYSGANVLTF; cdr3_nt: TGTGCCAGTAGTATGCGGGGGGCTTACTCTGGGGCCAACGTCCTGACTTTC
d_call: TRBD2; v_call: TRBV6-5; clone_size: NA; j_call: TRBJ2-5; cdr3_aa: CASSRELAGVETQYF; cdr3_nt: TGTGCCAGCAGCCGGGAGTTAGCGGGGGTGGAGACCCAGTACTTC
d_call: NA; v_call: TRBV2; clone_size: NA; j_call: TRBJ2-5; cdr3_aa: CASRLGTYLGAGQETQYF; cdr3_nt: TGTGCCAGCCGACTTGGAACCTACCTAGGGGCTGGGCAAGAGACCCAGTACTTC
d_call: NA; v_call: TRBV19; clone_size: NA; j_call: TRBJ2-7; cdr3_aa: CASSIGPSGQYF; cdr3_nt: TGTGCCAGTAGTATTGGTCCTTCCGGGCAGTACTTC
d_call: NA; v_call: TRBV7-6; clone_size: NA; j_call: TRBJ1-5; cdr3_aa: CASSPQAQGPPFDQPQHF; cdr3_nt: TGTGCCAGCAGCCCCCAGGCCCAGGGTCCTCCTTTCGATCAGCCCCAGCATTTT
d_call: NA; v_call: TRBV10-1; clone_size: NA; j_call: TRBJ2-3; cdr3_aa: CASSELASSTDTQYF; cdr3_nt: TGCGCCAGCAGTGAGTTGGCTAGCTCCACAGATACGCAGTATTTT
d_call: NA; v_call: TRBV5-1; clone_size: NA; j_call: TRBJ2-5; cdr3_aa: CASSLISRETQYF; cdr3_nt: TGCGCCAGCAGCTTGATTAGTCGGGAGACCCAGTACTTC
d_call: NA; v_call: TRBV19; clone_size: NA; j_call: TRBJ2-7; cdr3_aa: CASSIRLSAYEQYF; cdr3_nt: TGTGCCAGTAGTATTAGACTATCGGCCTACGAGCAGTACTTC
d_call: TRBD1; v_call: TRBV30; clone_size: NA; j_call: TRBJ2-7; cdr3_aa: CAWSTTGIEQYF; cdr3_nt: TGTGCCTGGAGTACGACAGGGATCGAGCAGTACTTC
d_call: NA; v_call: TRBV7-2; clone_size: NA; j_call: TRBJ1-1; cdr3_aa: CASSLKYMNTEAFF; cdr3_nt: TGTGCCAGCAGCTTAAAGTACATGAACACTGAAGCTTTCTTT
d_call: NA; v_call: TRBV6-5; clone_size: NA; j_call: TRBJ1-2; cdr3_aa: CASRRGVLGYTF; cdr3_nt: TGTGCCAGCAGGCGCGGGGTTCTTGGCTACACCTTC
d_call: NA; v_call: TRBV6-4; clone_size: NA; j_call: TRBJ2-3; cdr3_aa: CASSPRVIADTDTQYF; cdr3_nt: TGTGCCAGCAGTCCCCGGGTGATAGCCGACACAGATACGCAGTATTTT
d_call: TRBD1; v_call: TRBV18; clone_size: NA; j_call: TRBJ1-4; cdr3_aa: CASSPLGQMNEKLFF; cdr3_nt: TGTGCCAGCTCACCCCTGGGACAGATGAATGAAAAACTGTTTTTT
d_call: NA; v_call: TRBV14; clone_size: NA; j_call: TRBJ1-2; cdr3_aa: CASSPEVNYGYTF; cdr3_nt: TGTGCCAGCAGCCCGGAGGTTAACTATGGCTACACCTTC
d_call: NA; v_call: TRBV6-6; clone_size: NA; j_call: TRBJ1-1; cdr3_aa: CASSFTENTEAFF; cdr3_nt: TGTGCCAGCAGTTTCACTGAGAACACTGAAGCTTTCTTT
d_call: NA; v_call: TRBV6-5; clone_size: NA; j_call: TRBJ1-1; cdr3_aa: CASSYSTSGNTEAFF; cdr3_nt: TGTGCCAGCAGTTACTCGACATCCGGAAATACTGAAGCTTTCTTT
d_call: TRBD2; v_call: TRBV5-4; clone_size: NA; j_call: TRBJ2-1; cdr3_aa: CASSQAGGSYNEQFF; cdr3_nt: TGTGCCAGCAGCCAAGCGGGGGGGTCCTACAATGAGCAGTTCTTC
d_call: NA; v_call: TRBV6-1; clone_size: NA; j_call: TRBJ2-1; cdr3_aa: CASIPHGNEQFF; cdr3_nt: TGTGCCAGCATTCCCCACGGGAATGAGCAGTTCTTC
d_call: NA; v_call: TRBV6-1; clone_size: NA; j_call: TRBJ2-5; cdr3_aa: CASSEGEAETQYF; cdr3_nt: TGTGCCAGCAGTGAAGGGGAGGCGGAGACCCAGTACTTC
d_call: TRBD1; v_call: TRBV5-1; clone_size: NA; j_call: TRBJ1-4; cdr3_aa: CASSWGQGREKLFF; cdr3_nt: TGCGCCAGCAGCTGGGGACAGGGTAGGGAAAAACTGTTTTTT
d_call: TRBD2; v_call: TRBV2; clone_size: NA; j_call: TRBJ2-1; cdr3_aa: CASRTSGGNNEQFF; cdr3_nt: TGTGCCAGCAGGACTAGCGGGGGTAACAATGAGCAGTTCTTC